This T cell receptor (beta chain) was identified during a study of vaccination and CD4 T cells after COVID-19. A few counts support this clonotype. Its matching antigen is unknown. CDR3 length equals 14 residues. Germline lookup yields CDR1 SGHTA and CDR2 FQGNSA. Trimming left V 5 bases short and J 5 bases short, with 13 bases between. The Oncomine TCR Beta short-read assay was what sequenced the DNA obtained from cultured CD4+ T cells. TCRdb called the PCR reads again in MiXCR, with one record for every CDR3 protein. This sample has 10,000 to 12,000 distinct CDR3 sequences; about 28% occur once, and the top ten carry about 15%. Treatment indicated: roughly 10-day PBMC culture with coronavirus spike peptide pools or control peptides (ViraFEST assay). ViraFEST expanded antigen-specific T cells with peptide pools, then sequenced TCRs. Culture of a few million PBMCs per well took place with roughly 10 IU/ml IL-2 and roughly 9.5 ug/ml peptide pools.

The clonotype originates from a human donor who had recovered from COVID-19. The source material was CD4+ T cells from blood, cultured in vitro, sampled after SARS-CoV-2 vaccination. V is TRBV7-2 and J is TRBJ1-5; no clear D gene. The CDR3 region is CASSPRLGHQPQHF. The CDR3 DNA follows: TGTGCCAGCAGCCCCCGTTTGGGTCATCAGCCCCAGCATTTT.